This note documents a single T cell receptor (beta chain) sequence. This clonotype was seen a few times. There is no known antigen for this receptor. No much larger clone is present one base from it, and per-base qualities are unavailable. Instrument used: Illumina HiSeq 1500. Using fastp trimming at Q25 and MiXCR clonotype assembly, TCRdb reanalyzed the public sequencing data and kept in-frame beta chains. Every distinct CDR3 protein forms one entry, paired with its most common genes and DNA. In all, the sample holds about 490,000 distinct CDR3 sequences, and 16% of those were seen once. 20% to 30% of the sample is held by the ten biggest clonotypes. The CDR3 covers 16 residues, taking in both the cysteine and the phenylalanine. Left in the record is the CDR3 DNA by itself, 48 bases read in frame from the first base. CDR1 and CDR2 (SGHDT, YYEEEE) derive from the germline V gene. V was cut back by 4 bases and J by 7 bases, leaving a gap of 23 bases between them.

This entry is derived from a study of T cell repertoires in cytomegalovirus infection (dated 2019 in TCRdb). Background on the whole study: Donor HLA type was relevant to the analysis, as public TCR beta signatures indicated carriage of CMV infection together with the matching HLA type.

The paper as a whole reports these results and caveats: In both this cohort and an independent roughly 350-donor cohort, the cumulative frequency of public TCR beta family members distinguished carriers of CMV infection plus the relevant HLA type. The ex vivo response was dominated by HLA-C-restricted CMV-specific TCR beta clonotypes, which also provided the single most frequent clonotype in two of eight donors.

The clonotype was recovered from a human donor in good health (CMV status not recorded). Some clones in this sample may be carry-over from other donors' samples. The chain is made from TRBV5-6 and TRBJ1-2; TRBD1 could be the D gene, as 6 bases match. Source material: CD8+ T cells from PBMCs. The base sequence is TGTGCCAGCAGCCCAGGAAATTTACAGGGTGTAGTTGGCTACACCTTC. Its protein product is CASSPGNLQGVVGYTF.